This T cell receptor (beta chain) originates from a study of early T cells in non-severe SARS-CoV-2 infection. In TCRdb, the 5' RACE reads were re-called with MiXCR into one record per CDR3 protein. The sample lists 80,000 to 100,000 distinct CDR3 sequences; around 12% were seen once. The table lists this clonotype with many counts. The CDR3 is 19 residues long. Germline V CDR1 and CDR2: MNHEY, SVGAGI. V trimming: 4 bases; J trimming: 6 bases; junction bases outside the gene matches: 20. The sample consisted of whole blood. The V gene is TRBV6-5, the J gene TRBJ2-1; TRBD1 aligns across 8 bases. The sequence came from an adult who was a healthcare worker with PCR-confirmed SARS-CoV-2 infection or an uninfected control (not recorded which). CDR3 coding DNA: TGTGCCAGCAGTTCTGAGAGACCATTCCGGGACAGGAAGACCAATGAGCAGTTCTTC. Its protein product is CASSSERPFRDRKTNEQFF.